Following are 29 T cell receptor beta chains from one sample sequenced in a study of T-cell memory formation after mild COVID-19. TCRdb called the 5' RACE reads again in MiXCR, with one record for every CDR3 protein. The sample lists about 340,000 distinct CDR3 sequences, roughly 15% occurring once. Material: PBMCs or a T cell subset sorted from them (not recorded which). The receptors come from a man aged 18-30 years who had mild COVID-19 (a few samples of this study predate the infection). Cell type and time point are not known.

V usage is TRBV6-1 and J usage is TRBJ1-2; D gene uncertain. The CDR3 loop spans 11 amino acids. Per germline, CDR1 MNHNS and CDR2 SASEGT. V lost 3 bases and J lost 7, with 6 bases in between. CDR3 amino acids: CASSESRGYTF. DNA of the CDR3: TGTGCCAGCAGTGAGTCGCGTGGCTACACCTTC.

This clonotype has just a few counts. The chain combines TRBV6-1 with TRBJ1-1; TRBD1 aligns across 9 bases. Germline V gene sequence: CDR1 MNHNS, CDR2 SASEGT. This CDR3 has 13 amino acids. With V trimmed by 4 bases and J by 8 bases, 5 bases remained unmatched. CDR3 coding DNA: TGTGCCAGCAGTGCGGGACAGGGAAAGGAAGCTTTCTTT. It yields the protein CASSAGQGKEAFF.

This clonotype was seen at least ten times. The V call is TRBV6-1, the J call TRBJ1-1; D gene unclear. V lost 1 base and J lost 8, with 11 bases in between. Germline V lookup: CDR1 MNHNS, CDR2 SASEGT. CDR3 length: 13 residues. The CDR3 here is CASSEGRGLEAFF. CDR3 nucleotide sequence: TGTGCCAGCAGTGAAGGTCGGGGTCTAGAAGCTTTCTTT.

This clonotype was counted many times. The chain joins TRBV5-1 to TRBJ2-5, with 10 bases fitting TRBD2. V was pared by 0 bases and J by 5 bases, with 4 bases of the junction left unmatched. From germline, CDR1 is SGHRS and CDR2 YFSETQ. CDR3 length equals 15 residues. The chain's CDR3 is CASSLAGTSDETQYF. CDR3 coding DNA: TGCGCCAGCAGCTTGGCCGGGACTAGCGATGAGACCCAGTACTTC.

At least ten counts were recorded for this clonotype. DNA of the CDR3: TGTGCCAGCAGCTTAGGCCTCAATAATGAGCAGTTCTTC. Protein product: CASSLGLNNEQFF. This chain links TRBV7-9 with TRBJ2-1, with D unclear. CDR3 length: 13 residues. Germline V gives CDR1 SEHNR, CDR2 FQNEAQ (reference sequence). V dropped 1 base and J dropped 7 bases, with 8 bases sitting between them.

There are a few counts of this clonotype. V and J are TRBV5-1 and TRBJ2-3, with D possibly being TRBD1 (6 bases). With 3 bases removed from V and 2 bases from J, the gap between germline ends came to 16 bases. Germline V gene sequence: CDR1 SGHRS, CDR2 YFSETQ. The CDR3 has 16 amino acids. The CDR3 sequence: CASSSLDRTPTDTQYF. In DNA, the CDR3 is TGCGCCAGCAGCTCTTTGGACAGAACTCCCACAGATACGCAGTATTTT.

The gene calls are TRBV4-3 and TRBJ2-5; 7 bases are a match to TRBD2. The CDR3 covers 16 residues. J lost 4 bases, V lost 1 base, and 9 bases had no gene match. Germline-derived CDR1 and CDR2 are LGHNA and YSLEER. CDR3: CASSQGRGGRVETQYF. The CDR3 DNA follows: TGCGCCAGCAGCCAAGGTCGTGGGGGGAGGGTAGAGACCCAGTACTTC.

The chain carries TRBV4-1 and TRBJ2-1; 7 bases match TRBD1. This CDR3 contains 15 residues. Per germline, CDR1 MGHRA and CDR2 YSYEKL. The ends lost 4 bases at V and 0 bases at J; junction bases unmatched: 3. CDR3 DNA sequence: TGCGCCAGCAGCCTGAGGACAGGCTCCTACAATGAGCAGTTCTTC. Protein sequence: CASSLRTGSYNEQFF.

The gene calls are TRBV20-1 and TRBJ2-5; tentatively, D is TRBD1 or TRBD2 (5 bases each). CDR3 length: 14 amino acids. The germline V gene has CDR1 DFQATT and CDR2 SNEGSKA (reference sequence). Trimming pared 1 base from V and 1 base from J, leaving 10 bases between. The CDR3 DNA sequence: TGCAGTGCTAGAGTACTAGGGACCCAAGAGACCCAGTACTTC. Translating gives CSARVLGTQETQYF.

V usage is TRBV20-1 and J usage is TRBJ1-2; D unresolved. V gave up 0 bases and J gave up 7 bases, with 9 bases separating them. Germline V lookup: CDR1 DFQATT, CDR2 SNEGSKA (reference sequence). The CDR3 loop spans 12 amino acids. The CDR3 DNA follows: TGCAGTGCTAGAGACTATATAAGTGGCTACACCTTC. This codes for CSARDYISGYTF.

In this sample, this clonotype turned up a few times. The V gene is TRBV7-9, the J gene TRBJ2-5, with 7 bases that match TRBD1. The CDR3 runs to 16 residues. J gave up 2 bases and V 4 bases, and 10 bases lay outside the gene matches. Germline CDR1 and CDR2: SEHNR and FQNEAQ (reference sequence). CDR3 amino acids: CASSYPLGTAQETQYF. In nucleotides, the CDR3 is TGTGCCAGCAGCTACCCGTTGGGGACAGCACAAGAGACCCAGTACTTC.

The DNA of the CDR3 is TGTGCCAGCAGCCAAGACTTCGACAGGAGATACGAGCAGTACTTC. It yields the protein CASSQDFDRRYEQYF. This chain uses TRBV14 with TRBJ2-7, with a possible D match to TRBD1 (6 bases). Trimming left V 0 bases short and J 4 bases short, with 13 bases between. Germline CDR1 SGHDN, CDR2 FVKESK. The CDR3 has 15 residues.

The chain uses TRBV29-1 and TRBJ1-2; 7 bases are a match to TRBD1. Germline V gives CDR1 SQVTM, CDR2 ANQGSEA. The CDR3 spans 12 residues. The ends lost 7 bases at V and 4 bases at J; junction bases unmatched: 6. The CDR3 coding sequence is TGCAGCGCTAGGGACAGCAGCTATGGCTACACCTTC. The encoded protein is CSARDSSYGYTF. Looking up the rest from reference TRBV29-1 and TRBJ1-2 gives the full variable domain: SAVISQKPSRDICQRGTSLTIQCQVDSQVTMMFWYRQQPGQSLTLIATANQGSEATYESGFVIDKFPISRPNLTFSTLTVSNMSPEDSSIYLCSARDSSYGYTFGSGTRLTVV.

The rearrangement joins TRBV9 to TRBJ2-5, with D perhaps given as TRBD1 or TRBD2 (6 bases each). This CDR3 has 17 amino acids. Germline V gives CDR1 SGDLS, CDR2 YYNGEE. V shed 0 bases and J shed 1 base, with 16 bases lying between them. CDR3 nucleotide sequence: TGTGCCAGCAGCGTAGGAACAGGGCGGAGGGCCCAAGAGACCCAGTACTTC. Translating gives CASSVGTGRRAQETQYF.

This chain links TRBV4-3 with TRBJ1-2; D is undetermined. The germline CDR1 and CDR2 sequences are LGHNA and YSLEER. The ends were cut back, 4 bases at V and 4 bases at J, with 16 bases in the middle. The CDR3 is 15 residues long. CDR3 in DNA: TGCGCCAGCAGCCCCATTGTCCTATCTCCCTATGGCTACACCTTC. Residues: CASSPIVLSPYGYTF.

This clonotype was picked up many times. This chain links TRBV7-9 with TRBJ1-5; TRBD1 might be the D (6 bases). Trimming pared 5 bases from V and 3 bases from J, leaving 17 bases between. CDR3 length: 16 residues. Germline loops: CDR1 SEHNR, CDR2 FQNEAQ (reference sequence). The CDR3 is CASSPGRGVNNQPQHF. CDR3 bases: TGTGCCAGCAGCCCCGGGAGGGGGGTCAACAATCAGCCCCAGCATTTT.

A few counts support this clonotype. The rearrangement links TRBV30 to TRBJ2-5; D call uncertain. Germline values: CDR1 GTSNPN, CDR2 SVGIG (reference sequence). This CDR3 comprises 11 residues. V lost 2 bases to trimming and J lost 4 bases, with 5 bases between them. CDR3 residues: CAWSPGETQYF. The CDR3 nucleotides are TGTGCCTGGAGTCCCGGAGAGACCCAGTACTTC.

The rearrangement links TRBV6-6 to TRBJ2-4, with D possibly being TRBD2 (6 bases). Trimming removed 8 bases from V and 3 bases from J, with 11 bases in between. The V gene's germline CDR1 is MNHNY and CDR2 SVGAGI (reference sequence). The CDR3 consists of 13 residues. CDR3 region: CASSWGDKNIQYF. CDR3 DNA: TGTGCCAGCTCATGGGGGGACAAAAACATTCAGTACTTC.

The chain is built from TRBV5-1 and TRBJ2-1; TRBD1 aligns across 7 bases. From germline, CDR1 is SGHRS and CDR2 YFSETQ. The V gene end was trimmed by 1 base and the J gene end by 10 bases; junction bases not matched to a gene: 8. The CDR3 extends over 14 amino acids. The CDR3 DNA reads as TGCGCCAGCAGCTTGTATTTAGGGGGCTGGGAGCAGTTCTTC. Protein sequence: CASSLYLGGWEQFF.

This chain connects TRBV6-2 or TRBV6-3 to TRBJ2-7, with D perhaps matching TRBD1 (6 bases). Per germline, CDR1 MNHEY and CDR2 SVGEGT. V dropped 2 bases and J dropped 3 bases, with 11 bases sitting between them. The CDR3 consists of 14 residues. CDR3 region: CASSYAQGYYEQYV. The CDR3, as DNA: TGTGCCAGCAGTTACGCGCAGGGGTACTACGAGCAGTACGTC.

In this sample, this clonotype turned up a few times. This chain joins TRBV20-1 and TRBJ1-5; no clear D gene. V lost 0 bases and J 5 bases, leaving 8 bases between the germline ends. This CDR3 region has 13 residues. Looked up from germline, CDR1 is DFQATT and CDR2 is SNEGSKA (reference sequence). The DNA of the CDR3 is TGCAGTGCTAGAGATAGCGCAGATCAGCCCCAGCATTTT. This gives the protein CSARDSADQPQHF.

This clonotype was counted between two and nine times. The J gene is TRBJ2-2, the V gene TRBV15, with 7 bases matching TRBD2. J was trimmed by 3 bases and V by 2 bases; bases with no gene match: 9. The CDR3 sequence is 17 residues long. The V gene's germline CDR1 is LNHNV and CDR2 YYDKDF (reference sequence). CDR3 in amino acids: CATSRLRTSGDTGELFF. CDR3 sequence (DNA): TGTGCCACCAGCAGACTCCGGACTAGTGGTGACACCGGGGAGCTGTTTTTT.

The chain couples TRBV12-3 or TRBV12-4 to TRBJ2-5, with TRBD2 as a possible D gene (7 bases). This CDR3 region has 14 residues. V dropped 3 bases and J dropped 5 bases, with 13 bases sitting between them. This chain's CDR3 is CASSFRGARETQYF. In DNA, the CDR3 is TGTGCCAGCAGTTTTCGGGGGGCGAGGGAGACCCAGTACTTC.

The J gene is TRBJ2-4, the V gene TRBV12-3 or TRBV12-4, with 8 positions matching TRBD2. V gave up 3 bases and J gave up 8 bases; unmatched junction bases: 6. The CDR3 has 14 residues. The CDR3 coding sequence is TGTGCCAGCAGTTTTCGGGGGGGAGTGGACATTCAGTACTTC. Amino acid sequence: CASSFRGGVDIQYF.

There are a few counts of this clonotype. The V call is TRBV12-3 or TRBV12-4, the J call TRBJ2-3; D gene unclear. Trimming left V 2 bases short and J 6 bases short, with 9 bases between. There are 13 residues in the CDR3. The CDR3: CASSLPPTDTQYF. CDR3 sequence (DNA): TGTGCCAGCAGTTTACCCCCGACGGATACGCAGTATTTT.

The CDR3 nucleotides are TGTGCCAGCAGTTTAGTCTCGACGGCAACAGATACGCAGTATTTT. The encoded protein is CASSLVSTATDTQYF. This sequence joins TRBV12-3 or TRBV12-4 and TRBJ2-3; D not certain. CDR3 length: 15 amino acids. The V and J ends lost 1 base and 3 bases respectively, with 11 bases between them.

This clonotype was found many times. The chain recombines TRBV5-1 with TRBJ2-7, with 8 bases fitting TRBD1. V gave up 7 bases and J gave up 1 base; unmatched junction bases: 7. CDR1 and CDR2 from the germline V gene are SGHRS and YFSETQ. The CDR3 consists of 14 residues. CDR3 sequence: CASGQGFTSYEQYF. CDR3 sequence (DNA): TGCGCCAGCGGACAGGGCTTTACATCCTACGAGCAGTACTTC.

This clonotype has more than one count but fewer than ten. V and J are TRBV5-1 and TRBJ2-2; D call uncertain. The CDR3 loop spans 16 amino acids. Germline V lookup: CDR1 SGHRS, CDR2 YFSETQ. Trimming left V 4 bases short and J 0 bases short, with 13 bases between. The CDR3 region has the DNA TGCGCCAGCAGCCTGGGAACGACTCCGAACACCGGGGAGCTGTTTTTT. Translating gives CASSLGTTPNTGELFF.

This clonotype has at least ten counts. J is TRBJ2-5 and V is TRBV7-2, with a possible D match to TRBD1 (5 bases). This CDR3 comprises 13 residues. Trimming left V 2 bases short and J 3 bases short, with 7 bases between. Germline CDR1 and CDR2: SGHTA and FQGNSA. The CDR3 DNA is TGTGCCAGCAGCTTACGCAGGGAAGAGACCCAGTACTTC. Its protein is CASSLRREETQYF.